This TCR beta chain was sequenced during a study of blood T cell repertoires in COVID-19. This table comes from immunoSEQ multiplex PCR, and its TCRdb copy is limited to in-frame clones, with some not included. The table lists hundreds of thousands of clones, 84% of them singletons. The sequencing sample was made of peripheral blood. The source of this sequence is a woman older than 75 with active or convalescent COVID-19.

The CDR3 region is CASSLTPQETQYF. Here the CDR3 DNA reads TGTGCCAGCAGCTTAACACCCCAAGAGACCCAGTACTTC. This chain uses TRBV7-2 with TRBJ2-5; unclear D gene. The germline CDR1 and CDR2 sequences are SGHTA and FQGNSA. V gave up 2 bases and J gave up 1 base, with 5 bases separating them. The CDR3 is 13 residues long.